These 2 T cell receptor beta chains were sequenced from one sample in a study of CD8 T cells in ankylosing spondylitis. From the 5' RACE reads, TCRdb called clonotypes with MiXCR, one entry per CDR3 protein. This table holds 200,000 to 250,000 distinct CDR3 sequences, about 11% found once. The specimen sequenced was blood, either unsorted or a sorted T cell fraction (not recorded which). These receptors originate from a male donor with ankylosing spondylitis or in good health (not recorded which).

This clonotype was recorded a few times. The chain recombines TRBV2 with TRBJ1-1; unclear D gene. The CDR3 runs 12 residues. CDR1 and CDR2 from the germline V gene are SNHLY and FYNNEI. Trimming shortened V by 3 bases and J by 6 bases, and 8 bases separated the two germline ends. In DNA, the CDR3 is TGTGCCAGCAGTGATGAGGTATCTGAAGCTTTCTTT. Protein: CASSDEVSEAFF.

The gene calls are TRBV5-1 and TRBJ1-1; TRBD1 is a possible D gene (6 bases). In germline, CDR1 is SGHRS, CDR2 YFSETQ. The CDR3 is made up of 18 amino acids. Deletions cut 0 bases from V and 0 bases from J, with 18 bases between. The CDR3 region has the DNA TGCGCCAGCAGCTTGGAGATCAGGGGAAGAGGGATGAACACTGAAGCTTTCTTT. This codes for CASSLEIRGRGMNTEAFF.